The rows below give T cell receptor beta chains drawn from one sample of a study of blood T cell repertoires in COVID-19. Measured with immunoSEQ multiplex PCR; TCRdb has only the in-frame clones, and not every one. The repertoire holds 150,000 to 200,000 clones, with roughly 84% as singletons. The sample consisted of peripheral blood. The receptors derive from a person aged 70 to 85 with COVID-19, enrolled during active disease. Each CDR3 is given with its conserved first and last residue. D genes are given only for firm matches. For some rows the clone size is stated as once, few or many, or as a class when expanded; others skip it.

>TRBV4-2|TRBJ1-1|-|-
TGTGCCAGCAGCCAAGAAACTATAGGTCAGGGTGGGTTCTTT
CASSQETIGQGGFF
>TRBV7-9|TRBJ2-1|TRBD1|-
TGTGCCAGCAGCTTAGCGCTGGGACAGGGGTTCGGAAACAATGAGCAGTTCTTC
CASSLALGQGFGNNEQFF
>TRBV4-3|TRBJ2-7|TRBD1|few
TGCGCCAGCAGCCAACGTGACAGGGGGTCCTACGAGCAGTACTTC
CASSQRDRGSYEQYF
>TRBV15|TRBJ2-7|TRBD2|-
TGTGCCACCAGCAGAGATGATAGGCTAGCGGGGGGCCTCCATTACGAGCAGTACTTC
CATSRDDRLAGGLHYEQYF
>TRBV7-3|TRBJ2-5|TRBD2|-
TGTGCCAGCAGCTTAGGCGGGAGGGCGGCAGAGACCCAGTACTTC
CASSLGGRAAETQYF
>TRBV27|TRBJ1-1|-|-
TGTGCCAGCAGTTCGCAGGGTCCCCACACCTTGAACGAAGCTTTCTTT
CASSSQGPHTLNEAFF
>TRBV7-3|TRBJ2-7|TRBD1|-
TGTGCCAGCAGCTTATTTGGGGACAGGTTCTACGAGCAGTACTTC
CASSLFGDRFYEQYF
>TRBV6-6|TRBJ2-3|TRBD1|-
TGTGCCAGCAGTTCCGGACAGGGGAGTTTGGATACGCAGTATTTT
CASSSGQGSLDTQYF
>TRBV5-1|TRBJ2-4|TRBD1|once
TGCGCCAGCAGCTTGAGAGGGCCTAGGGACAGAGCCAAAAACATTCAGTACTTC
CASSLRGPRDRAKNIQYF
>TRBV7-2|TRBJ1-5|-|once
TGTGCCAGCAGCAGGCGCTGGGCAGATTATAGCAATCAGCCCCAGCATTTT
CASSRRWADYSNQPQHF
>TRBV30|TRBJ1-1|TRBD1|-
TGTGCCTGGAGACGGGACAGCAACACTGAAGCTTTCTTT
CAWRRDSNTEAFF
>TRBV7-8|TRBJ2-5|TRBD2|-
TGTGCCAGCAGCCCCGAACTAGCGGGGGGGGAAGAGACCCAGTACTTC
CASSPELAGGEETQYF
>TRBV6-6|TRBJ2-2|-|-
TGTGCCAGCACTCCAGAATGGAGGGATTATAACGTGGAGCTGTTTTTT
CASTPEWRDYNVELFF
>TRBV9|TRBJ2-7|TRBD2|-
TGTGCCAGCAGCGTAGGGACTAGCGGCTACGAGCAGTACTTC
CASSVGTSGYEQYF
>TRBV6-6|TRBJ2-7|TRBD1|few
TGTGCCAGCAGGCACCTCATAGAGACAGGGGGCACCGAGCAGTACTTC
CASRHLIETGGTEQYF
>TRBV7-9|TRBJ2-1|-|-
TGTGCCAGCAGCTTAGGGGTCGGCGGGATAGGCAATGAGCAGTTCTTC
CASSLGVGGIGNEQFF
>TRBV7-6|TRBJ2-1|TRBD2|-
TGTGCCAGCAGCTTACAGGGACTAGCGGGAGTCCTTGAGCAGTTCTTC
CASSLQGLAGVLEQFF
>TRBV5-5|TRBJ1-4|-|-
TGTGCCAGCACCGCTGCGGAAAAACTGTTTTTT
CASTAAEKLFF
>TRBV6-1|TRBJ2-7|-|-
TGTGCCAGCAGTGAAGCGCCCGGGACATTAGGATACGAGCAGTACTTC
CASSEAPGTLGYEQYF
>TRBV18|TRBJ1-3|TRBD1|-
TGTGCCAGCTCACCTTCGGGACAGAGCTCTGGAAACACCATATATTTT
CASSPSGQSSGNTIYF
>TRBV4-3|TRBJ2-5|-|once
TGCGCCAGCAGCCAAGGAACTCAGAACAGGGTGACCCAGTACTTC
CASSQGTQNRVTQYF
>TRBV2|TRBJ1-2|TRBD1|-
TGTGCCATCTTCCGGGACAGGGCGTTCGCTGGCTACACCTTC
CAIFRDRAFAGYTF
>TRBV27|TRBJ2-7|-|-
TGTGCCAGCAGTTTTCAGGGGGGCGGGTCGAACGAGCAGTACTTC
CASSFQGGGSNEQYF
>TRBV27|TRBJ1-1|-|once
TGTGCCAGCGGGGGCTGGGGGGGAACTGAAGCTTTCTTT
CASGGWGGTEAFF
>TRBV28|TRBJ2-7|-|-
TGTGCCAGCGGGCAGCCCATCACTCTTTACGAGCAGTACTTC
CASGQPITLYEQYF
>TRBV6-4|TRBJ1-2|-|few
TGTGCCAGCAGAAGTGGGCGAGCCCCCTATGGCTACACCTTC
CASRSGRAPYGYTF
>TRBV28|TRBJ1-1|TRBD1|-
TGTGCCAGCAGTCTTAGCCGACCCGGACAGGGTGAAGCTTTCTTT
CASSLSRPGQGEAFF
>TRBV24-1|TRBJ1-2|TRBD1|once
TGTGCCACCAGTGGGACAGGTCTAAGCGGCTACACCTTC
CATSGTGLSGYTF